Here is one TCR beta chain with its context. The record originates from a study of shared clonotypes between healthy human individuals. Clones were read by immunoSEQ multiplex PCR, and TCRdb kept only the in-frame ones, dropping some. The top ten clones hold 0.1% to 0.15% of a sample with about 2 million clones, 85% to 95% of them seen once. The CD4+ fraction was divided into a CD45RA+ naive subset and a CD45RA-negative memory subset. The CDR3 runs 13 residues. Germline CDR1 WSHSY, CDR2 SAAADI. V was pared by 7 bases and J by 11 bases, with 21 bases between. This sequence was found in a man younger than 35 in good health. The chain links TRBV10-2 to TRBJ2-7; D not certain. What was sequenced was naive CD4+ T cells sorted from blood. Documented subset: CD45RA+ positively selected. Here the CDR3 reads CASKDPTTEGEYF. The CDR3 DNA is TGCGCCAGCAAGGACCCGACAACCGAAGGAGAGTACTTC.